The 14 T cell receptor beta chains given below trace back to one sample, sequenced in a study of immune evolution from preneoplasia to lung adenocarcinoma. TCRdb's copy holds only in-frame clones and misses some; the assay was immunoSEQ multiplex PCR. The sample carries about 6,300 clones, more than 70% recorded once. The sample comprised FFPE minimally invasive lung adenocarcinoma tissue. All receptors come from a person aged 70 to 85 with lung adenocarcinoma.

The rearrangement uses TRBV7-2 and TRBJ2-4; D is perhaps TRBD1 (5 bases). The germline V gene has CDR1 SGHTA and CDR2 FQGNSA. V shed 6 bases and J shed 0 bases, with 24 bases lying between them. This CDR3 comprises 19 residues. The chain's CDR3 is CASSGTLGPLNIAKNIQYF. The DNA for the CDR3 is TGTGCCAGCAGTGGAACCCTGGGGCCCCTGAACATAGCCAAAAACATTCAGTACTTC.

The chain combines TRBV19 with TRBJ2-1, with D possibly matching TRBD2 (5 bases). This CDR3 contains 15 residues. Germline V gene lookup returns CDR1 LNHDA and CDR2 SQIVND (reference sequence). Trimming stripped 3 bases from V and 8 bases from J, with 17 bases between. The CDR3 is CASSIRWESLHEQFF. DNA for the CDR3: TGTGCCAGTAGTATTAGGTGGGAGTCTCTTCATGAGCAGTTCTTC.

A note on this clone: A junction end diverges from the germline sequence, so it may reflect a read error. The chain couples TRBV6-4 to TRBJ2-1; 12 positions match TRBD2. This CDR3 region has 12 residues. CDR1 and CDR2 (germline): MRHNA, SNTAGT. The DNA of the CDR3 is TGTGCCAGCAGTGGACTAGCGGGAGAAGTAATCTTC. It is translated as CASSGLAGEVIF.

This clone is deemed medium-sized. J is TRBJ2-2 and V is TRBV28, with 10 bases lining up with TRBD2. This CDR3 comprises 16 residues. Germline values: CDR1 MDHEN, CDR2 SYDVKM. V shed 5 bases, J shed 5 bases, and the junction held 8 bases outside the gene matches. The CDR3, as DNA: TGTGCCAGCAGTGCCCCTGGACTAGCGGTGACCGGGGAGCTGTTTTTT. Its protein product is CASSAPGLAVTGELFF.

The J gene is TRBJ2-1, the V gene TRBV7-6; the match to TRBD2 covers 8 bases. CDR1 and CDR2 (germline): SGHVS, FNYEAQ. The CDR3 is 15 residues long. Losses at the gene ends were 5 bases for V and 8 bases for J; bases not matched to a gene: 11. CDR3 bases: TGTGCCAGCAGCCGGCAGGCGGGAGGTATCGATGAGCAGTTCTTC. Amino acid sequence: CASSRQAGGIDEQFF.

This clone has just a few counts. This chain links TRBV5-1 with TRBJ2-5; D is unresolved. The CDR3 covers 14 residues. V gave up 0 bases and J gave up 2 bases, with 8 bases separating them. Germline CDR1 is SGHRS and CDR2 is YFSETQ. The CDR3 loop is CASSLGGVQETQYF. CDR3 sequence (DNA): TGCGCCAGCAGCTTGGGTGGGGTTCAAGAGACCCAGTACTTC.

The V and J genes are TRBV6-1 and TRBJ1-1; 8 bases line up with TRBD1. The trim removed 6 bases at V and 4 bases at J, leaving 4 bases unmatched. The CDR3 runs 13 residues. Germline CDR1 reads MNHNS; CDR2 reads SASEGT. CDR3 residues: CASRDRAFTEAFF. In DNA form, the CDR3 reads TGTGCCAGCAGGGACAGGGCTTTCACTGAAGCTTTCTTT.

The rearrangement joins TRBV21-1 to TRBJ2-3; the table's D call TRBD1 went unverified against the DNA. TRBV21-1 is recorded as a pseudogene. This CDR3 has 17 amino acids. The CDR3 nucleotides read TGTGCCAGCAGGAAATGTAGCCGGGACAGAAGCACAGATACGCAGTATTTT. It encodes CASRKCSRDRSTDTQYF.

The CDR3 nucleotides are TGTGCCAGCACCCCGATTACTCCCGGGAGGGCCTTCAACGAGCAGTACTTC. Its translation: CASTPITPGRAFNEQYF. The V call is TRBV7-6, the J call TRBJ2-7; 8 positions agree with TRBD2. Germline V gene data show CDR1 as SGHVS and CDR2 as FNYEAQ. V shed 7 bases and J 5 bases; nucleotides not matched to a gene: 19. CDR3 length: 17 residues. The full variable domain, its missing parts supplied by reference TRBV7-6 and TRBJ2-7, is GAGVSQSPRYKVTKRGQDVALRCDPISGHVSLYWYRQALGQGPEFLTYFNYEAQQDKSGLPNDRFSAERPEGSISTLTIQRTEQRDSAMYRCASTPITPGRAFNEQYFGPGTRLTVT.

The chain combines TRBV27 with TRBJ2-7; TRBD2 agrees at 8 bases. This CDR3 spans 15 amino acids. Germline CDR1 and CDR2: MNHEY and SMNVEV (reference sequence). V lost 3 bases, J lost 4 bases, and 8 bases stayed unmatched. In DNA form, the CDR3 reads TGTGCCAGCAGTTTTCTGGGAGCGGGAGAGTACGAGCAGTACTTC. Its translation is CASSFLGAGEYEQYF.

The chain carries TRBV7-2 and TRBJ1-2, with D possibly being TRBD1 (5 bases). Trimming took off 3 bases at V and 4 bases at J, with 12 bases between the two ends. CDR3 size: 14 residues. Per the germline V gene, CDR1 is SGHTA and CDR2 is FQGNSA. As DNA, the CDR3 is TGTGCCAGCAGCTTCCCAGGGAAAACCTATGGCTACACCTTC. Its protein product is CASSFPGKTYGYTF.

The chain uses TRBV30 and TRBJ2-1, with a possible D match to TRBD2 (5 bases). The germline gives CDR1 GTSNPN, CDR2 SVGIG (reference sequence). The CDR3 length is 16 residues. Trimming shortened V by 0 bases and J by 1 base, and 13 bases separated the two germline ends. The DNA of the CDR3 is TGTGCCTGGAGTGTAGTTTCGGACTCGTCCTACAATGAGCAGTTCTTC. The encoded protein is CAWSVVSDSSYNEQFF.

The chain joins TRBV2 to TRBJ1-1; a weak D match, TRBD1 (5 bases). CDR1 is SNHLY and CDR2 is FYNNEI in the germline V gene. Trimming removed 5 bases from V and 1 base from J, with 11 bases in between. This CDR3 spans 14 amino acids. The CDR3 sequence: CASSMNGGNTEAFF. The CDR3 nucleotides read TGTGCCAGCAGTATGAACGGGGGGAACACTGAAGCTTTCTTT.

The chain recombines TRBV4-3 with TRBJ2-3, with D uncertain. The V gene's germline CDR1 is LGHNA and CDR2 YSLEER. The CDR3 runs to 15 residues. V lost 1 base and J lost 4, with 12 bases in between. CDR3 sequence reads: CASSQGLLSADTQYF. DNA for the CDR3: TGCGCCAGCAGCCAAGGGCTACTCTCGGCAGATACGCAGTATTTT.